Listed here are 27 T cell receptor beta chains from one sample, sequenced in a study of blood T cell repertoires in COVID-19. This table comes from immunoSEQ multiplex PCR, and its TCRdb copy is limited to in-frame clones, with some not included. The sample records 450,000 to 500,000 clones, around 85% being singletons. Sequenced sample: PBMCs or T cells enriched from blood (not recorded which). These TCRs come from a woman in her fifties or sixties who had recovered from COVID-19.

The V and J genes are TRBV19 and TRBJ2-5; 14 bases are a match to TRBD2. Germline lookup yields CDR1 LNHDA and CDR2 SQIVND (reference sequence). The CDR3 is 19 residues long. With V trimmed by 1 base and J by 2 bases, 9 bases remained unmatched. CDR3 sequence reads: CASSIGAGTSGGLQETQYF. The DNA of the CDR3 is TGTGCCAGTAGTATAGGCGCGGGGACTAGCGGGGGCCTACAAGAGACCCAGTACTTC.

In this sample, this clone turned up a few times. The rearrangement uses TRBV7-9 and TRBJ1-2; possible D gene TRBD1, 6 bases. The V and J ends lost 1 base and 6 bases respectively, with 15 bases between them. Per germline, CDR1 SEHNR and CDR2 FQNEAQ (reference sequence). This CDR3 comprises 15 residues. CDR3 nucleotides: TGTGCCAGCAGCTTAGAATTAGGCAGGGGAAATGGCTACACCTTC. Its protein product is CASSLELGRGNGYTF.

The chain has TRBV7-2 and TRBJ1-1; D is unresolved. Germline V CDR1 and CDR2: SGHTA, FQGNSA. V lost 2 bases, J lost 1 base, and 14 bases lay in between. CDR3 size: 16 residues. CDR3: CASSLYMLRSNTEAFF. The CDR3 DNA is TGTGCCAGCAGCTTATATATGTTGCGATCGAACACTGAAGCTTTCTTT.

The chain employs TRBV2 and TRBJ2-1; D gene uncertain. The germline gives CDR1 SNHLY, CDR2 FYNNEI. The CDR3 has 14 residues. V lost 5 bases, J lost 2 bases, and 10 bases lay in between. Here the CDR3 DNA reads TGTGCCAGCAGTAACCCTAAGCCCTACAATGAGCAGTTCTTC. It codes for CASSNPKPYNEQFF. The variable domain in full, completed from reference TRBV2 and TRBJ2-1, reads EPEVTQTPSHQVTQMGQEVILRCVPISNHLYFYWYRQILGQKVEFLVSFYNNEISEKSEIFDDQFSVERPDGSNFTLKIRSTKLEDSAMYFCASSNPKPYNEQFFGPGTRLTVL.

Concerning this clone itself: At the DNA level, this CDR3 is encoded by other sequences in the same sample as well. This chain joins TRBV15 and TRBJ1-4; D not certain. Trimming removed 1 base from V and 5 bases from J, with 5 bases in between. Per the germline V gene, CDR1 is LNHNV and CDR2 is YYDKDF (reference sequence). This CDR3 is 13 amino acids long. CDR3 sequence: CATSRAINEKLFF. The CDR3 DNA reads as TGTGCCACCAGCAGAGCAATCAATGAAAAACTGTTTTTT.

The chain recombines TRBV10-3 with TRBJ2-7; 9 bases align to TRBD1. The ends lost 6 bases at V and 0 bases at J; junction bases unmatched: 6. CDR1 and CDR2 (germline): ENHRY, SYGVKD. The CDR3 is 15 amino acids. The DNA of the CDR3 is TGTGCCATCAGAAAAACAGGGGGCGGCTCCTACGAGCAGTACTTC. Translating it yields CAIRKTGGGSYEQYF.

The J gene is TRBJ2-2, the V gene TRBV7-9, with unresolved D. CDR3 length: 13 amino acids. Germline V gene sequence: CDR1 SEHNR, CDR2 FQNEAQ (reference sequence). Trimming left V 5 bases short and J 1 base short, with 5 bases between. The CDR3 region has the DNA TGTGCCAGCAGCAACAGGAACACCGGGGAGCTGTTTTTT. This translates into CASSNRNTGELFF. The full variable domain, in which reference TRBV7-9 and TRBJ2-2 provide the parts outside the CDR3, is DTGVSQNPRHKITKRGQNVTFRCDPISEHNRLYWYRQTLGQGPEFLTYFQNEAQLEKSRLLSDRFSAERPKGSFSTLEIQRTEQGDSAMYLCASSNRNTGELFFGEGSRLTVL.

The V and J genes are TRBV5-1 and TRBJ2-3, with 11 nucleotides matching TRBD2. Germline CDR1 SGHRS, CDR2 YFSETQ. J was trimmed by 3 bases and V by 7 bases; bases with no gene match: 4. The CDR3 is made up of 14 amino acids. The CDR3 DNA follows: TGCGCCAGCTCGGGACTAGCGGTGACAGATACGCAGTATTTT. Its translation: CASSGLAVTDTQYF.

A few counts support this clone. The V gene is TRBV4-2, the J gene TRBJ2-7, with 9 bases that match TRBD1. With V trimmed by 2 bases and J by 9 bases, 11 bases remained unmatched. The CDR3 is 15 residues long. CDR1 and CDR2 from the germline V gene are LGHNA and YNFKEQ. The CDR3 is CASSQTEGQGFAQYF. Written as DNA, the CDR3 is TGTGCCAGCAGCCAAACCGAAGGACAGGGGTTCGCGCAGTACTTC.

The chain couples TRBV28 to TRBJ1-5; no definite D call. The germline V gene has CDR1 MDHEN and CDR2 SYDVKM. The CDR3 loop spans 12 amino acids. V lost 5 bases and J lost 6, with 8 bases in between. CDR3 nucleotide sequence: TGTGCCAGCAGTCTAGCCTTTCAGCCCCAGCATTTT. This sequence encodes CASSLAFQPQHF.

The chain links TRBV15 to TRBJ1-6; D gene unclear. The CDR3 sequence is 14 residues long. Trimming removed 4 bases from V and 9 bases from J, with 13 bases in between. The germline V gene has CDR1 LNHNV and CDR2 YYDKDF (reference sequence). CDR3 in amino acids: CATSIRSQLSPLHF. As DNA, the CDR3 is TGTGCCACCAGCATCCGGTCACAGCTTTCACCCCTCCACTTT.

This clone came up once. The chain is built from TRBV19 and TRBJ1-2, with unresolved D. Germline V lookup: CDR1 LNHDA, CDR2 SQIVND (reference sequence). This CDR3 contains 11 residues. Deletions cut 7 bases from V and 7 bases from J, with 10 bases between. For the CDR3, the DNA is TGTGCCAGTAACGATGAGGCTGGCTACACCTTC. Translated, it gives CASNDEAGYTF.

This clone showed up just once. The gene calls are TRBV2 and TRBJ2-3, with D hard to call. The CDR3 is made up of 16 amino acids. Trimming cost V 7 bases and J 0 bases, with 17 bases left between them. The germline CDR1 and CDR2 sequences are SNHLY and FYNNEI. The CDR3 protein is CASIKGRLVSTDTQYF. CDR3 DNA sequence: TGTGCCAGCATCAAAGGAAGACTCGTAAGCACAGATACGCAGTATTTT. The full variable domain, rest sourced from reference TRBV2 and TRBJ2-3, is EPEVTQTPSHQVTQMGQEVILRCVPISNHLYFYWYRQILGQKVEFLVSFYNNEISEKSEIFDDQFSVERPDGSNFTLKIRSTKLEDSAMYFCASIKGRLVSTDTQYFGPGTRLTVL.

The chain employs TRBV21-1 and TRBJ2-7; the table's D call, TRBD1, has no DNA check behind it. TRBV21-1 is a pseudogene locus. The CDR3 runs 14 residues. The CDR3 reads CASTALDRGYEQYV. CDR3 bases: TGTGCCAGCACCGCCTTGGACAGGGGCTACGAGCAGTACGTC.

As to this clone: A junction boundary mismatches the germline segment, possibly from a read error. The chain couples TRBV25-1 to TRBJ2-7, with D possibly TRBD1 on 6 matching bases. The germline V gene encodes CDR1 MGHDK and CDR2 SYGVNS. This CDR3 spans 13 amino acids. The CDR3 here is CASTQGTPYEQYF. CDR3 DNA sequence: TGTGCAAGCACCCAGGGGACCCCCTACGAGCAGTACTTC.

The chain employs TRBV20-1 and TRBJ1-1, with D unresolved. The CDR3 runs to 11 residues. Per germline, CDR1 DFQATT and CDR2 SNEGSKA (reference sequence). V was cut by 5 bases and J by 11 bases, with 15 bases left in between. CDR3 DNA sequence: TGCAGTGCTGGGCACCGCCGTGGGGCTTTCTTT. The encoded protein is CSAGHRRGAFF.

The gene calls are TRBV24-1 and TRBJ2-1; possible D gene TRBD1, 6 bases. Germline CDR1 reads KGHDR; CDR2 reads SFDVKD. V lost 10 bases, J lost 8 bases, and 11 bases lay in between. The CDR3 loop spans 11 amino acids. Here the CDR3 DNA reads TGTGCCACGAAACACAGGGATGAGCAGTTCTTC. Protein sequence: CATKHRDEQFF.

The CDR3 sequence is CASSSTGSDTQYF. CDR3 coding DNA: TGTGCCAGCAGTTCGACAGGGTCAGATACGCAGTATTTT. The rearrangement joins TRBV6-6 to TRBJ2-3, with TRBD1 matching over 7 bases. The CDR3 loop spans 13 amino acids. Germline V CDR1 and CDR2: MNHNY, SVGAGI (reference sequence). J lost 4 bases, V lost 4 bases, and 2 bases had no gene match.

This clone came up once. This chain uses TRBV5-1 with TRBJ1-6; TRBD1 matches 7 bases. The CDR3 has 18 residues. CDR1 and CDR2 (germline): SGHRS, YFSETQ. Unmatched junction bases numbered 11, after V lost 0 bases and J lost 5 bases. CDR3 loop: CASSLVRLQQGNNSPLHF. CDR3 in DNA: TGCGCCAGCAGCTTGGTAAGGCTACAACAGGGGAATAATTCACCCCTCCACTTT. The variable domain in full, completed from reference TRBV5-1 and TRBJ1-6, reads KAGVTQTPRYLIKTRGQQVTLSCSPISGHRSVSWYQQTPGQGLQFLFEYFSETQRNKGNFPGRFSGRQFSNSRSEMNVSTLELGDSALYLCASSLVRLQQGNNSPLHFGNGTRLTVT.

Here the CDR3 reads CASSFRRTYGYTF. The CDR3 region has the DNA TGTGCCAGCAGTTTTCGGAGAACCTATGGCTACACCTTC. The chain combines TRBV28 with TRBJ1-2, with D uncertain. V lost 3 bases to trimming and J lost 4 bases, with 9 bases between them. This CDR3 contains 13 residues. The V gene's germline CDR1 is MDHEN and CDR2 SYDVKM.

V usage is TRBV6-5 and J usage is TRBJ2-3, with TRBD2 identical over 10 bases. CDR3 length: 16 residues. V lost 2 bases, J lost 2 bases, and 4 bases stayed unmatched. The germline V gene has CDR1 MNHEY and CDR2 SVGAGI. The chain's CDR3 is CASSYGLAGDTDTQYF. The CDR3 region has the DNA TGTGCCAGCAGTTACGGGCTAGCGGGGGACACAGATACGCAGTATTTT.

The rearrangement uses TRBV7-9 and TRBJ2-1, with a weak D call TRBD2 (5 bases). V was cut by 6 bases and J by 0 bases, with 12 bases left in between. The CDR3 has 15 amino acids. Germline lookup yields CDR1 SEHNR and CDR2 FQNEAQ (reference sequence). CDR3 residues: CASSSGESSYNEQFF. In nucleotides, the CDR3 is TGTGCCAGCAGTTCCGGGGAGAGCTCCTACAATGAGCAGTTCTTC.

The chain combines TRBV5-1 with TRBJ2-7, with a tentative D call TRBD2 (5 bases). Germline assignment: CDR1 SGHRS and CDR2 YFSETQ. Trimming cost V 1 base and J 1 base, with 12 bases left between them. This CDR3 is 15 amino acids long. CDR3 loop: CASSLSGLGSYEQYV. The CDR3 coding sequence is TGCGCCAGCAGCTTGTCGGGGTTAGGGTCCTACGAGCAGTACGTC.

V is TRBV5-1 and J is TRBJ2-3, with 11 bases identical to TRBD2. CDR1 SGHRS and CDR2 YFSETQ come from the germline V gene. The CDR3 consists of 14 residues. J gave up 3 bases and V 6 bases, and 3 bases lay outside the gene matches. Written as DNA, the CDR3 is TGCGCCAGCATTAGACTAGCGGGGACAGATACGCAGTATTTT. Translated, it gives CASIRLAGTDTQYF.

This clone showed up just once. The chain couples TRBV5-4 to TRBJ2-2; 8 bases line up with TRBD2. CDR3 length: 16 amino acids. After removal of 4 bases from V and 5 bases from J, the junction contained 10 bases not matched to a gene. In germline, CDR1 is SGHNT, CDR2 YYREEE (reference sequence). CDR3 loop: CASSQNAGGGTGELFF. CDR3 DNA: TGTGCCAGCAGCCAAAACGCGGGGGGAGGGACCGGGGAGCTGTTTTTT. The full variable domain, with the rest looked up from reference TRBV5-4 and TRBJ2-2, is ETGVTQSPTHLIKTRGQQVTLRCSSQSGHNTVSWYQQALGQGPQFIFQYYREEENGRGNFPPRFSGLQFPNYSSELNVNALELDDSALYLCASSQNAGGGTGELFFGEGSRLTVL.

The chain joins TRBV2 to TRBJ2-7, with TRBD1 matching 7 bases. The trim removed 8 bases at V and 1 base at J, leaving 8 bases unmatched. Germline assignment: CDR1 SNHLY and CDR2 FYNNEI. This CDR3 comprises 14 residues. The CDR3 protein is CASQRTGGSYEQYV. The CDR3 DNA follows: TGTGCCAGCCAAAGGACAGGTGGATCCTACGAGCAGTACGTC.

With regard to this clone: This specimen includes other DNA sequences encoding the same CDR3. J is TRBJ1-5 and V is TRBV5-1; 7 bases fit TRBD1. V shed 1 base, J shed 7 bases, and the junction held 2 bases outside the gene matches. The length of the CDR3 is 13 residues. Germline assignment: CDR1 SGHRS and CDR2 YFSETQ. In nucleotides, the CDR3 is TGCGCCAGCAGCTTGACAGGGGACCAGCCCCAGCATTTT. Amino acid sequence: CASSLTGDQPQHF.